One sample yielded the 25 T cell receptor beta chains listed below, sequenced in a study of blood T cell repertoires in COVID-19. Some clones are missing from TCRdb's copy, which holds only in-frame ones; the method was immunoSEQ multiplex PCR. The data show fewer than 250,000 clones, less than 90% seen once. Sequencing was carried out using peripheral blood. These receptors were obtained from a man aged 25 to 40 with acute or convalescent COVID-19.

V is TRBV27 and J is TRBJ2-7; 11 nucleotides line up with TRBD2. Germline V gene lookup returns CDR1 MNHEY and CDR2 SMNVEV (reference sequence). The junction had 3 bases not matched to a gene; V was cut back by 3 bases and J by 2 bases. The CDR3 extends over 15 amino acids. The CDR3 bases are TGTGCCAGCAGTTTCCTTAGCGGGGGGGCCTACGAGCAGTACTTC. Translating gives CASSFLSGGAYEQYF.

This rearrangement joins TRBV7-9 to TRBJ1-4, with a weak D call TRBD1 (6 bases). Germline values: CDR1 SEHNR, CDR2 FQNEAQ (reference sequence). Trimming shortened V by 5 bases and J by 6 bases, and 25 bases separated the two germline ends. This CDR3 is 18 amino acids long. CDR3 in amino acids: CASSPRPVAGELDEKLFF. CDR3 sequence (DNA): TGTGCCAGCAGCCCACGACCGGTTGCAGGGGAGCTTGATGAAAAACTGTTTTTT.

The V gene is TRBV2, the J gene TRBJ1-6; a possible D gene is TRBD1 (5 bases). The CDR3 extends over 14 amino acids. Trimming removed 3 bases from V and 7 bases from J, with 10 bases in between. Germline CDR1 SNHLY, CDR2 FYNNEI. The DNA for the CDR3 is TGTGCCAGCAGTGACAGGGTGTCGAATTCACCCCTCCACTTT. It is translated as CASSDRVSNSPLHF.

The CDR3 DNA is TGTGCCATCAACCCTGGACAGGGGGCCCCTGAAGCTTTCTTT. Amino acid sequence: CAINPGQGAPEAFF. The chain carries TRBV10-3 and TRBJ1-1; 11 nucleotides agree with TRBD1. Unmatched junction bases numbered 7, after V lost 7 bases and J lost 6 bases. This CDR3 has 14 amino acids. Germline V lookup: CDR1 ENHRY, CDR2 SYGVKD.

The CDR3 bases are TGTGCCAGTAGTTCAGTAGCGGGGGGCCGCAATGAGCAGTTCTTC. It encodes CASSSVAGGRNEQFF. The chain combines TRBV19 with TRBJ2-1, with 10 bases identical to TRBD2. The CDR3 covers 15 residues. Per the germline V gene, CDR1 is LNHDA and CDR2 is SQIVND (reference sequence). Trimming cost V 5 bases and J 6 bases; bases outside gene matches: 7.

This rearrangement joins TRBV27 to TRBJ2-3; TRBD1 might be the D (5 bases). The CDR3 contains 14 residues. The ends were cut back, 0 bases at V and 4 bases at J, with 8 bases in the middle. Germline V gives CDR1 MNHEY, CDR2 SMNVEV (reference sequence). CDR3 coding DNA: TGTGCCAGCAGTTTATCGTTGGGGCCAGATACGCAGTATTTT. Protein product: CASSLSLGPDTQYF.

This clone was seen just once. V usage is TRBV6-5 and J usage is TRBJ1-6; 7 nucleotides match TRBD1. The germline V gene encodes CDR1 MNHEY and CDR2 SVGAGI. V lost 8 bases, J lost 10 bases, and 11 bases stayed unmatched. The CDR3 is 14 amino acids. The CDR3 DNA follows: TGTGCCAGCCTCCGGACAGGTCGATCCTCACCCCTCCACTTT. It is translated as CASLRTGRSSPLHF.

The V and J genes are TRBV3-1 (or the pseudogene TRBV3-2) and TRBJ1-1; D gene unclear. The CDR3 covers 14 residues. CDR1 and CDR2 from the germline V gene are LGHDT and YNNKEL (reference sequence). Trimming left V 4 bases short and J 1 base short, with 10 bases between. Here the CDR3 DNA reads TGTGCCAGCAGCCCGCCCCGACAGAACACTGAAGCTTTCTTT. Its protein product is CASSPPRQNTEAFF.

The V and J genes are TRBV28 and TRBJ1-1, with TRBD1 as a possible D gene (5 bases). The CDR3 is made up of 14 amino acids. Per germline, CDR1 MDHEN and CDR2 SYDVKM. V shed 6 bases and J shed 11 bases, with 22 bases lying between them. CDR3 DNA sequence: TGTGCCAGCAGCCCAATGGGGACTTTAGGGTTTGCTTTCTTT. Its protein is CASSPMGTLGFAFF.

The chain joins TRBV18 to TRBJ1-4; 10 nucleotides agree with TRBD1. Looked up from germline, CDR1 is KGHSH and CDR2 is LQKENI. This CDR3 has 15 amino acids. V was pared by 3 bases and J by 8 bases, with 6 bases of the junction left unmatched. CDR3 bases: TGTGCCAGCTCACCTGGGGGACAGGGGTCCGAAAAACTGTTTTTT. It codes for CASSPGGQGSEKLFF. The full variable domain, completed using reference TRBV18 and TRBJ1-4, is NAGVMQNPRHLVRRRGQEARLRCSPMKGHSHVYWYRQLPEEGLKFMVYLQKENIIDESGMPKERFSAEFPKEGPSILRIQQVVRGDSAAYFCASSPGGQGSEKLFFGSGTQLSVL.

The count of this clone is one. The CDR3 is CASSGTGGSLYEQYF. CDR3 DNA sequence: TGTGCCAGTAGTGGGACAGGGGGTTCCCTCTACGAGCAGTACTTC. This chain uses TRBV19 with TRBJ2-7; 11 nucleotides line up with TRBD1. Germline assignment: CDR1 LNHDA and CDR2 SQIVND (reference sequence). There are 15 residues in the CDR3. V was pared by 5 bases and J by 3 bases, with 6 bases of the junction left unmatched.

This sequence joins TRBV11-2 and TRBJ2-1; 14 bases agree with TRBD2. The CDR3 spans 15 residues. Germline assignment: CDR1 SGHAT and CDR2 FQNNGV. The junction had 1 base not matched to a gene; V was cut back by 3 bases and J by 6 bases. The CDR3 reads CASSLTSGRGNEQFF. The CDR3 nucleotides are TGTGCCAGCAGCTTGACTAGCGGGAGGGGCAATGAGCAGTTCTTC.

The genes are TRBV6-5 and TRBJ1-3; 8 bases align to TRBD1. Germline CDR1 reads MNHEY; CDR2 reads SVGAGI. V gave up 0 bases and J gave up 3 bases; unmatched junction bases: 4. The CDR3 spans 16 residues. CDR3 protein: CASSYSAGGFGNTIYF. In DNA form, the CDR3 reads TGTGCCAGCAGTTACTCGGCAGGGGGCTTTGGAAACACCATATATTTT.

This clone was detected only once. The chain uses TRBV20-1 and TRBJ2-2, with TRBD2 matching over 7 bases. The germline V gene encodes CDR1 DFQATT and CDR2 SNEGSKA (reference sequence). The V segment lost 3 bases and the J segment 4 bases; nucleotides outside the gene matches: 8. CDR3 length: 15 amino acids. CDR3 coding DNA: TGCAGTGCTAGTCTCCGGACTAGGGGCACCGGGGAGCTGTTTTTT. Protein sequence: CSASLRTRGTGELFF.

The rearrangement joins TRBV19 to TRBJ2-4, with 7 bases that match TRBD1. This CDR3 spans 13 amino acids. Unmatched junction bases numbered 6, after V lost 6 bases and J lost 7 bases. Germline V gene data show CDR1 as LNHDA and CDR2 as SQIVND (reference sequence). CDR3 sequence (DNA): TGTGCCAGTAGCCCAGGGGGAAGGAACATTCAGTACTTC. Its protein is CASSPGGRNIQYF.

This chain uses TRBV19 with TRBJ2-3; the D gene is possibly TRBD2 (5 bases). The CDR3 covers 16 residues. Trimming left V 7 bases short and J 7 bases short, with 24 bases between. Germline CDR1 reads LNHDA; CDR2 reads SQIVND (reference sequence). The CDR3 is CASTALLGGERHTQYF. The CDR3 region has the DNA TGTGCCAGTACCGCCTTGCTGGGTGGGGAGCGCCATACGCAGTATTTT. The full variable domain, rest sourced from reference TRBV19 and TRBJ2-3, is DGGITQSPKYLFRKEGQNVTLSCEQNLNHDAMYWYRQDPGQGLRLIYYSQIVNDFQKGDIAEGYSVSREKKESFPLTVTSAQKNPTAFYLCASTALLGGERHTQYFGPGTRLTVL.

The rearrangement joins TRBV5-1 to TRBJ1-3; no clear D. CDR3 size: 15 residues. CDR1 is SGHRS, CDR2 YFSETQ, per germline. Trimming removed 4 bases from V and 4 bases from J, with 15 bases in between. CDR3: CASSPTAAAGNTIYF. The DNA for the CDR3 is TGCGCCAGCAGCCCCACGGCCGCGGCAGGAAACACCATATATTTT.

CDR3 in amino acids: CASDGTGPMNTEAFF. The CDR3 bases are TGTGCCAGTGACGGGACAGGGCCAATGAACACTGAAGCTTTCTTT. The chain links TRBV6-5 to TRBJ1-1; 9 bases map to TRBD1. With 9 bases clipped from V and 0 bases from J, the junction kept 8 bases outside the gene matches. The CDR3 runs to 15 residues. Germline CDR1 is MNHEY and CDR2 is SVGAGI.

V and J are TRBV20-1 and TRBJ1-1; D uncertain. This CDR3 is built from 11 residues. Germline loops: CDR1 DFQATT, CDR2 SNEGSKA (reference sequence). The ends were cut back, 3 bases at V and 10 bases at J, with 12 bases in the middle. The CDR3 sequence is CSAREASAAFF. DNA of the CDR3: TGCAGTGCTAGGGAGGCTAGCGCAGCTTTCTTT.

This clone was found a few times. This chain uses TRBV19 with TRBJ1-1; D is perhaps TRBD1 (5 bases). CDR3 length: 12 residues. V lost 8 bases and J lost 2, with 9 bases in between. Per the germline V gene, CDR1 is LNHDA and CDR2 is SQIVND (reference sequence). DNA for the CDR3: TGTGCCAGTGGACAAGCCAACACTGAAGCTTTCTTT. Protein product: CASGQANTEAFF.

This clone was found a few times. CDR3 bases: TGTGCCAGCATGAGTTTCACTGAAGCTTTCTTT. It specifies CASMSFTEAFF. This rearrangement joins TRBV6-5 to TRBJ1-1, with D unclear. Per germline, CDR1 MNHEY and CDR2 SVGAGI. CDR3 length: 11 amino acids. Trimming took off 7 bases at V and 4 bases at J, with 7 bases between the two ends.

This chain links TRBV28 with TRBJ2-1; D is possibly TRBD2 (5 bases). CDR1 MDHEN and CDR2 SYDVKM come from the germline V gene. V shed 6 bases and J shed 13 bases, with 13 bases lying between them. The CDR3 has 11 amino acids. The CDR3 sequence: CASRTLTGQFF. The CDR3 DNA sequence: TGTGCCAGCAGAACACTTACGGGACAGTTCTTC.

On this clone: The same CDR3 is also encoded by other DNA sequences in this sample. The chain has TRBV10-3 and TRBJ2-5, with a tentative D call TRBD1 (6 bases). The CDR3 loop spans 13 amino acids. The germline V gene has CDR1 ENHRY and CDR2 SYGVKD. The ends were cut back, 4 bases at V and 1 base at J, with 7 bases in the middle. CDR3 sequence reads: CAISGTAQETQYF. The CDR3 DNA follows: TGTGCCATCAGTGGGACAGCCCAAGAGACCCAGTACTTC.

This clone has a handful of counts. DNA of the CDR3: TGCAGCGTTGAAGATACAAGGGGGCGGGGCTACACCTTC. Translating it yields CSVEDTRGRGYTF. V and J are TRBV29-1 and TRBJ1-2; 7 bases map to TRBD1. The CDR3 extends over 13 amino acids. Germline trimming cut 0 bases from V and 8 bases from J; bases unmatched to any gene: 6. The germline V gene encodes CDR1 SQVTM and CDR2 ANQGSEA. Together with reference TRBV29-1 and TRBJ1-2, the CDR3 gives the full variable domain: SAVISQKPSRDICQRGTSLTIQCQVDSQVTMMFWYRQQPGQSLTLIATANQGSEATYESGFVIDKFPISRPNLTFSTLTVSNMSPEDSSIYLCSVEDTRGRGYTFGSGTRLTVV.

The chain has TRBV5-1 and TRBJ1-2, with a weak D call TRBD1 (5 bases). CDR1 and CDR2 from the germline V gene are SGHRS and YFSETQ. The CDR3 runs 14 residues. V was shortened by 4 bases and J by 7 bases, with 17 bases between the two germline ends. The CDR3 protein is CASSLNAGTSGYTF. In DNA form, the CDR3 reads TGCGCCAGCAGCCTGAATGCGGGGACCTCTGGCTACACCTTC.